These T cell receptor beta chains were read from a single sample in a study of shared clonotypes between healthy human individuals. Assay: immunoSEQ multiplex PCR; the TCRdb copy retains only in-frame clones and omits some. Of about 2,500,000 clones in the sample, more than 90% were seen once. The specimen sequenced was naive CD4+ T cells sorted from blood. The receptors were gathered from a man younger than 30 in good health. Each CDR3 is given with its conserved first and last residue. A D gene is named only where the DNA matches it firmly. The size entry is marked missing in some rows and otherwise reads once, few, many or a size class.

J gene,clone size,D gene,V gene,CDR3 protein,CDR3 DNA
TRBJ1-1,.,.,TRBV11-2,CASSLTLNTEAFF,TGTGCCAGCAGCCTTACACTGAACACTGAAGCTTTCTTT
TRBJ2-7,.,TRBD2,TRBV7-2,CASSPRAGPLLSYEQYF,TGTGCCAGCAGCCCCCGAGCGGGACCCTTATTATCCTACGAGCAGTACTTC
TRBJ1-1,.,TRBD1,TRBV27,CASSLVRGLFLAEAFF,TGTGCCAGCAGTTTAGTAAGGGGGCTTTTCTTGGCTGAAGCTTTCTTT
TRBJ2-2,.,TRBD2,TRBV19,CASSMQLAVRGELFF,TGTGCCAGTAGTATGCAGCTAGCGGTCCGGGGGGAGCTGTTTTTT
TRBJ2-5,.,.,TRBV28,CASSFPAGPLQETQYF,TGTGCCAGCAGTTTTCCGGCAGGGCCCCTCCAAGAGACCCAGTACTTC
TRBJ1-1,few,.,TRBV29-1,CSVDSVAFF,TGCAGCGTTGATTCTGTGGCTTTCTTT
TRBJ1-5,.,.,TRBV4-3,CASSQDLGQGNQPQHF,TGCGCCAGCAGCCAAGATCTCGGTCAGGGCAATCAGCCCCAGCATTTT
TRBJ2-1,once,TRBD2,TRBV5-1,CASSLNSGSSYNEQFF,TGCGCCAGCAGCTTAAATAGCGGGAGCTCCTACAATGAGCAGTTCTTC
TRBJ2-7,.,TRBD2,TRBV30,CAWSFSRTSGRTYEQYF,TGTGCCTGGAGCTTCTCCCGGACTAGCGGGAGGACCTACGAGCAGTACTTC
TRBJ1-4,.,.,TRBV19,CASSTGGTATNEKLFF,TGTGCCAGTTCAACGGGGGGGACTGCAACTAATGAAAAACTGTTTTTT
TRBJ1-2,.,TRBD1,TRBV5-1,CASSPGQGANYGYTF,TGCGCCAGCAGCCCAGGACAGGGGGCTAACTATGGCTACACCTTC
TRBJ2-2,.,TRBD1,TRBV19,CASSSRDRAGELFF,TGTGCCAGTAGTTCCCGGGACAGGGCCGGGGAGCTGTTTTTT
TRBJ2-4,.,.,TRBV2,CASRVKNIQYF,TGTGCCAGCAGGGTTAAAAACATTCAGTACTTC
TRBJ2-3,.,.,TRBV30,CAWSRTDTQYF,TGTGCCTGGAGCCGGACAGATACGCAGTATTTT
TRBJ2-5,.,.,TRBV27,CASSFSDLGRETQYF,TGTGCCAGCAGTTTCAGCGACCTCGGGCGGGAGACCCAGTACTTC
TRBJ2-7,.,.,TRBV30,CAWSPDVTYEQYF,TGTGCCTGGAGCCCAGACGTAACCTACGAGCAGTACTTC
TRBJ2-3,.,TRBD1,TRBV10-3,CAISESGGVATDTQYF,TGTGCCATCAGTGAGTCAGGGGGCGTTGCCACAGATACGCAGTATTTT
TRBJ2-7,.,.,TRBV11-2,CATRGGPSYEQYF,TGTGCCACCCGTGGGGGGCCCTCCTACGAGCAGTACTTC
TRBJ2-1,.,.,TRBV7-9,CASSLDIGDPYNEQFF,TGTGCCAGCAGCTTAGATATCGGAGACCCTTACAATGAGCAGTTCTTC
TRBJ1-1,.,.,TRBV6-5,CASISSGAAFF,TGTGCCAGCATTAGCAGCGGTGCGGCTTTCTTT
TRBJ1-1,.,.,TRBV29-1,CSVVARGMFTEAFF,TGCAGCGTTGTTGCTCGGGGGATGTTCACTGAAGCTTTCTTT
TRBJ2-1,.,TRBD2,TRBV5-4,CASSLAGGPSYNEQFF,TGTGCCAGCAGCTTAGCGGGAGGGCCGTCCTACAATGAGCAGTTCTTC
TRBJ2-7,.,TRBD2,TRBV10-3,CAISESSGGAPYEQYF,TGTGCCATCAGTGAGTCGAGCGGGGGGGCCCCCTACGAGCAGTACTTC
TRBJ2-7,.,.,TRBV7-2,CASSLVYEQYF,TGTGCCAGCAGCTTAGTGTACGAGCAGTACTTC
TRBJ1-2,.,.,TRBV2,CASRGDLTGYGYTF,TGTGCCAGCAGGGGGGACCTAACTGGCTATGGCTACACCTTC
TRBJ1-2,.,TRBD1,TRBV25-1,CASSEYADRVIYTF,TGTGCCAGCAGTGAATATGCGGACAGGGTTATCTACACCTTC
TRBJ2-7,once,.,TRBV6-1,CASSEIGQPPGEQYF,TGTGCCAGCAGTGAAATAGGACAGCCCCCAGGCGAGCAGTACTTC
TRBJ2-2,.,.,TRBV4-1,CASSPPTGKGSWELFF,TGCGCCAGCAGCCCCCCCACCGGTAAGGGATCCTGGGAGCTGTTTTTT
TRBJ1-5,.,.,TRBV28,CASSPLGGVTDQPQHF,TGTGCCAGCAGTCCTCTGGGTGGTGTGACGGACCAGCCCCAGCATTTT